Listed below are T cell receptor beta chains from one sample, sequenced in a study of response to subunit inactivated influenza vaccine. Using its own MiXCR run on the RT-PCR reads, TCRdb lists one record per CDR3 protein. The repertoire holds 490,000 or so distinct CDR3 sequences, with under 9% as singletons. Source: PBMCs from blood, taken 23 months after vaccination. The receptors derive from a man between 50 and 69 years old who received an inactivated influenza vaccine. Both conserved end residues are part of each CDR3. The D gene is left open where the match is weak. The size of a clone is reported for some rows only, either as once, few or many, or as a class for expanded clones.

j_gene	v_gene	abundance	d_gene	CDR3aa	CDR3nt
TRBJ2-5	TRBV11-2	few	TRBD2	CASSSGSGGANRETQYF	TGTGCCAGCAGCTCCGGAAGCGGGGGGGCGAATCGGGAGACCCAGTACTTC
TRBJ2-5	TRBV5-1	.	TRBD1	CASSLGPQGAQETQYF	TGCGCCAGCAGCTTGGGACCACAGGGGGCCCAAGAGACCCAGTACTTC
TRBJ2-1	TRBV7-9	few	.	CASSLRDSNEQFF	TGTGCCAGCAGCTTACGAGACAGCAATGAGCAGTTCTTC
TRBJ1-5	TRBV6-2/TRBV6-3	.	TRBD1	CASTLTGGAQPQHF	TGTGCCAGCACCCTAACAGGGGGCGCGCAGCCCCAGCATTTT
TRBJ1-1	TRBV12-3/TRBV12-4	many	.	CASSSLQMNTEAFF	TGTGCCAGCAGTTCCCTGCAGATGAACACTGAAGCTTTCTTT
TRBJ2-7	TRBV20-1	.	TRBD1	CCAREELRTGNYEQYF	TGCTGTGCTAGAGAGGAACTACGGACAGGGAACTACGAGCAGTACTTC
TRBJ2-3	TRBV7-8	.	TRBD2	CASSLIAGNTDTQYF	TGTGCCAGCAGCCTTATAGCGGGAAACACGGATACGCAGTATTTT
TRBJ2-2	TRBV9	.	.	CASSSTNTGELFF	TGTGCCAGCAGTTCTACGAACACCGGGGAGCTGTTTTTT
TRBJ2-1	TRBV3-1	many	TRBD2	CASSQLAGSFDEQFF	TGTGCCAGCAGCCAACTAGCGGGATCTTTCGATGAGCAGTTCTTC
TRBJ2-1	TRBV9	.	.	CASSVAQGSYNEQFF	TGTGCCAGCAGCGTAGCACAGGGTTCCTACAATGAGCAGTTCTTC
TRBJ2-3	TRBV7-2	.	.	CASSLMSQRTDTQYF	TGTGCCAGCAGCTTAATGAGTCAGCGCACAGATACGCAGTATTTT
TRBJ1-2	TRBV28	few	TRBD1	CASSFKGAHGYTF	TGTGCCAGCAGTTTTAAGGGGGCCCATGGCTACACCTTC
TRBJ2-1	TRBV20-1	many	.	CSVGRPGSNEQFF	TGCAGTGTTGGCCGGCCGGGCTCTAATGAGCAGTTCTTC
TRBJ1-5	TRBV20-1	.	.	CSALRNQPQHF	TGCAGTGCGTTGAGAAATCAGCCCCAGCATTTT
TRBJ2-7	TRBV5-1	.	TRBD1	CASSSGQATYEQYF	TGCGCCAGCAGCTCCGGACAGGCGACCTACGAGCAGTACTTC
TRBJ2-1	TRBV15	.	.	CATSRDSGLAGSSYNEQFF	TGTGCCACCAGCAGAGATTCTGGCCTAGCCGGGAGCTCCTACAATGAGCAGTTCTTC
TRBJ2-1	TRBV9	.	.	CASSVRRGRNEQFF	TGTGCCAGCAGCGTACGGAGAGGGAGAAATGAGCAGTTCTTC
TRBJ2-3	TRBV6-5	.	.	CASSYSANWADTQYF	TGTGCCAGCAGTTACTCTGCGAACTGGGCAGATACGCAGTATTTT
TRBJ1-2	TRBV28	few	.	CASSPGTVLGTGYTF	TGTGCCAGCAGTCCAGGGACGGTATTGGGGACAGGCTACACCTTC
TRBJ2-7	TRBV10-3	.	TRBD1	CAISGQGAFYEQYF	TGTGCCATCAGTGGACAGGGGGCCTTCTACGAGCAGTACTTC
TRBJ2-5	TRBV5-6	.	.	CASSLGTKEETQYF	TGTGCCAGCAGCTTGGGGACTAAAGAAGAGACCCAGTACTTC
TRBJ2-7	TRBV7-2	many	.	CASSFSAANYEQYF	TGTGCCAGCAGCTTTTCAGCAGCTAACTACGAGCAGTACTTC
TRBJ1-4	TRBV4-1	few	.	CASSQTLAGGGEKLFF	TGCGCCAGCAGCCAAACGTTGGCAGGCGGGGGGGAAAAACTGTTTTTT
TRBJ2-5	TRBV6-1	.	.	CASSQPHAKQETQYF	TGTGCCAGCAGCCAACCACACGCTAAGCAAGAGACCCAGTACTTC
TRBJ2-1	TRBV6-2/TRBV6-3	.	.	CASSYPETGGGPNEQFF	TGTGCCAGCAGTTACCCGGAGACTGGTGGTGGGCCTAATGAGCAGTTCTTC
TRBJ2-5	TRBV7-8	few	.	CASSLERSPQETQYF	TGTGCCAGCAGCTTAGAGCGGTCACCTCAAGAGACCCAGTACTTC
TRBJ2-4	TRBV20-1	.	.	CSASDLAKNIQYF	TGCAGTGCTAGTGACCTAGCCAAAAACATTCAGTACTTC
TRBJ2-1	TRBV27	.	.	CASSFLTGTGSFYEQFF	TGTGCCAGCAGTTTCTTAACCGGGACTGGCTCTTTCTATGAGCAGTTCTTC
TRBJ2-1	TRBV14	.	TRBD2	CASSRSPSGSLYNEQFF	TGTGCCAGCAGCCGAAGCCCTAGCGGGAGCCTCTACAATGAGCAGTTCTTC
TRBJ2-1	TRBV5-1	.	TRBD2	CASSGSGTTTFF	TGCGCCAGCAGCGGGAGCGGGACTACCACGTTCTTC
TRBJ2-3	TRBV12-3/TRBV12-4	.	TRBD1	CASSFRGPGTDTQYF	TGTGCCAGCAGTTTTAGGGGGCCGGGCACAGATACGCAGTATTTT
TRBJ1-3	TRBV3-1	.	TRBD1	CASSQRGQANSGNTIYF	TGTGCCAGCAGCCAACGGGGACAGGCGAACTCTGGAAACACCATATATTTT
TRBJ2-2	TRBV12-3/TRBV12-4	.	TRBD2	CASRAGTRNTGELFF	TGTGCCAGCAGGGCCGGGACTAGAAACACCGGGGAGCTGTTTTTT
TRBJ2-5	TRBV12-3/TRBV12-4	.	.	CASSPGGQNIWGETQYF	TGTGCCAGCAGCCCCGGTGGACAGAACATATGGGGTGAGACCCAGTACTTC
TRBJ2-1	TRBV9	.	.	CASSKSGGRETNEQFF	TGTGCCAGCAGCAAATCGGGGGGCAGGGAGACCAATGAGCAGTTCTTC
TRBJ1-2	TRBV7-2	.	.	CASSSRTRTLYGYTF	TGTGCCAGCAGCTCCCGGACACGGACTCTCTATGGCTACACCTTC
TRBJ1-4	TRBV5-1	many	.	CASSLAPQGGSEKLFF	TGCGCCAGCAGCTTGGCCCCACAGGGCGGGTCTGAAAAACTGTTTTTT
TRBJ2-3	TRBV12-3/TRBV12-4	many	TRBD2	CASSGTSGADTQYF	TGTGCCAGCAGCGGGACTAGCGGGGCAGATACGCAGTATTTT
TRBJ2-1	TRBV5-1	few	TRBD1	CASSSGQGQGYEQFF	TGCGCCAGCAGCTCCGGGCAAGGACAGGGCTATGAGCAGTTCTTC
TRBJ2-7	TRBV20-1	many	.	CSARTFSYEQYF	TGCAGTGCTAGGACATTCTCCTACGAGCAGTACTTC
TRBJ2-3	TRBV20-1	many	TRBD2	CSAQPSGDTDTQYF	TGCAGTGCCCAACCTAGCGGGGACACAGATACGCAGTATTTT
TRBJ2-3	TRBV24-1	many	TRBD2	CATSEGHGLAGAGTQYF	TGTGCCACCAGTGAGGGACATGGACTAGCGGGGGCAGGTACGCAGTATTTT
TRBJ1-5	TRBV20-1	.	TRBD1	CSARGQGPVSNQPQHF	TGCAGTGCTAGGGGACAGGGGCCCGTAAGCAATCAGCCCCAGCATTTT
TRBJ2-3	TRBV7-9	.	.	CASSRDVRLTDTQYF	TGTGCCAGCAGCCGGGACGTTCGTCTCACAGATACGCAGTATTTT
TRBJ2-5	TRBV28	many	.	CASSVLPDSGKTQYF	TGTGCCAGCAGTGTCCTCCCGGACAGCGGAAAGACCCAGTACTTC
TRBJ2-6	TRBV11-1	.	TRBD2	CASSLGTSGSGANVLTF	TGTGCCAGCAGCTTAGGGACTAGCGGCTCTGGGGCCAACGTCCTGACTTTC
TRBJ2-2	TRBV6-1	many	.	CASSPRPPSASNTGELFF	TGTGCCAGCAGCCCACGCCCCCCTAGCGCTTCGAACACCGGGGAGCTGTTTTTT
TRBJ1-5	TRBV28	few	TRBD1	CASTGQGKRQPQHF	TGTGCCAGCACCGGACAGGGCAAAAGACAGCCCCAGCATTTT
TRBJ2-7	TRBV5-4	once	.	CASSPPGQSYEQYF	TGTGCCAGCAGCCCCCCGGGACAATCCTACGAGCAGTACTTC
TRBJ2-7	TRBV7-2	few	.	CASSSSIYGYEQYF	TGTGCCAGCAGCTCCTCGATTTACGGCTACGAGCAGTACTTC
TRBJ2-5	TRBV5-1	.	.	CASSLSVTEETQYF	TGCGCCAGCAGCTTGTCAGTCACGGAGGAGACCCAGTACTTC
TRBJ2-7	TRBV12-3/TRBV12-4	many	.	CASSPDRVLSYEQYF	TGTGCCAGCAGTCCCGACAGAGTCCTTTCCTACGAGCAGTACTTC
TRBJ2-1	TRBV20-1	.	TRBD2	CSARDDPGSGSNEQFF	TGCAGTGCTAGAGATGACCCCGGGAGCGGGAGCAATGAGCAGTTCTTC
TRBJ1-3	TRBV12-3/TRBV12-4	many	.	CASRGDMELAIYF	TGTGCCAGCAGGGGGGACATGGAATTGGCCATATATTTT
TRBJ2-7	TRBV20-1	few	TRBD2	CSARARLAGITYEQYF	TGCAGTGCTAGAGCCCGACTAGCGGGAATAACCTACGAGCAGTACTTC
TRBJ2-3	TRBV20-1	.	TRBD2	CSATTGTRFPDTQYF	TGCAGTGCCACGACCGGGACTAGGTTCCCAGATACGCAGTATTTT
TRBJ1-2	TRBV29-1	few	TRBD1	CSVEDWDRGYDGYTF	TGCAGCGTTGAAGATTGGGACAGGGGTTATGATGGCTACACCTTC
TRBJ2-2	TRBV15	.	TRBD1	CATSSYPGTENTGELFF	TGTGCCACCAGCAGTTACCCCGGGACAGAGAACACCGGGGAGCTGTTTTTT
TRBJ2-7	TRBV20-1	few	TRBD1	CSAWTGESYEQYF	TGCAGTGCATGGACAGGGGAGTCCTACGAGCAGTACTTC
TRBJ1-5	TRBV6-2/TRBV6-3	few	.	CASSYARDGQPQHF	TGTGCCAGCAGTTATGCCAGGGACGGTCAGCCCCAGCATTTT